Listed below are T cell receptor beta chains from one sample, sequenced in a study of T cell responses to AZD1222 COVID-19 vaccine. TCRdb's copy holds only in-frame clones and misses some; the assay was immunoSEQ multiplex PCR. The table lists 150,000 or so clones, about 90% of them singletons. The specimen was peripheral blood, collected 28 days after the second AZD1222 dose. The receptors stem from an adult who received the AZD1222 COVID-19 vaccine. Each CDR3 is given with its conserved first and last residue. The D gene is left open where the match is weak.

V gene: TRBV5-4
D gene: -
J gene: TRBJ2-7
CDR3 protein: CASRPEGTIPYEQYF

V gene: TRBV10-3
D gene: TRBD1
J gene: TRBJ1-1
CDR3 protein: CAISGAGGEKAFF

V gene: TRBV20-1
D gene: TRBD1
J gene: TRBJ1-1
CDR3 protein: CSAQTGSAFF

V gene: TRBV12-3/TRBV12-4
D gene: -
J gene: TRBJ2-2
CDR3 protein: CASTLSTGGELFF

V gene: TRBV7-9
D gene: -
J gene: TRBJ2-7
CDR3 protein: CASSLISRRQDYEQYF

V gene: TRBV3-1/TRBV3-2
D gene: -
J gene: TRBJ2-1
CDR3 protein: CASSPAGPDYNEQFF

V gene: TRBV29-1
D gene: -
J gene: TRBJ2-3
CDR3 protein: CSVEKGFSSTDTQYF

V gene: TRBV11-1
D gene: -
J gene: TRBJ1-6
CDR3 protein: CASSLRALEGSPLHF

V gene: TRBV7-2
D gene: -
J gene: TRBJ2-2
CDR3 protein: CASSNFRGAETGELFF

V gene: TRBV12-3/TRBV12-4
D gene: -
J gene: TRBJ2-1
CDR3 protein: CASTLSNEQFF

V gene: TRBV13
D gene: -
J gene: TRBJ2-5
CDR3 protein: CASSGDFQETQYF

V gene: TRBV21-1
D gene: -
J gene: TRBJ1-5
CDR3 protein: CASSKVDECRQDHQPQHF

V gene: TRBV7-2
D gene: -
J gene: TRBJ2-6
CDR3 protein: CASSLSWDSGANVLTF

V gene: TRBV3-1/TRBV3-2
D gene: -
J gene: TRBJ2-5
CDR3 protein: CASSRRGQETQYF

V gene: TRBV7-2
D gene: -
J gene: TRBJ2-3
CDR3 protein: CASSFSFLPTDTQYF

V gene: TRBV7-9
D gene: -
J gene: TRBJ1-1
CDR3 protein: CASSPPMNTEAFF

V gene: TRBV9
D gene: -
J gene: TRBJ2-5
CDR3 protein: CASSEAPGTQYF

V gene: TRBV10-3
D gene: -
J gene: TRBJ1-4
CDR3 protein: CAISDTGIANEKLFF

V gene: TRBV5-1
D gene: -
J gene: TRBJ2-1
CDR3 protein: CASSFRGDNEQFF

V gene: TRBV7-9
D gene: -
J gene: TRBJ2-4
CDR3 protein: CASSLVRGAAKNIQYF

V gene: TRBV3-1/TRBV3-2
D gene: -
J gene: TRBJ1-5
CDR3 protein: CASSHRQTNQPQHF

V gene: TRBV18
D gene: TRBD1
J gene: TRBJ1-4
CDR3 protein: CASSPRIGQGAEKLFF

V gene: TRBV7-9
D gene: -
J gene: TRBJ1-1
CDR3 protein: CASSLGSEAFF

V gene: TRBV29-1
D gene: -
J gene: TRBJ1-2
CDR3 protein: CSVESFNYGYTF

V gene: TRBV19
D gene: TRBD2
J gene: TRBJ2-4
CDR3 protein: CASSIGRVGKNIQYF

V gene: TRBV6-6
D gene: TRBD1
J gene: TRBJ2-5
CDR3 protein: CASRVRGLQETQYF

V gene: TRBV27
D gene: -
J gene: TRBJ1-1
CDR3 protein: CASSLSGLNTEAFF

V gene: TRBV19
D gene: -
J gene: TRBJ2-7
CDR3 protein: CASSPGNYEQYF

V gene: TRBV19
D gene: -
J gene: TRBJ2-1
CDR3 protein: CASLDNSGGTYNEQFF

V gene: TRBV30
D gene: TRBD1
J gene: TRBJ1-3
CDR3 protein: CAWTGQLGNTIYF

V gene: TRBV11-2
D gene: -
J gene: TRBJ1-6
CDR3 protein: CASSLGRLNSPLHF

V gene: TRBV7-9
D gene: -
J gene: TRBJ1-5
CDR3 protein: CASSLGEINQPQHF

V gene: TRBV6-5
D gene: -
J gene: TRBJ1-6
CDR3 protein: CASSTQGSDNSPLHF

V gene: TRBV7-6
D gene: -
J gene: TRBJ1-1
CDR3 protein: CASSSIYNTEAFF

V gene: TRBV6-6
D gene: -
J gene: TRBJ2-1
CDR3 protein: CASTLSPLDEQFF

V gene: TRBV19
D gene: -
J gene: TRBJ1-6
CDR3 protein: CASRTSGRGKSPLHF

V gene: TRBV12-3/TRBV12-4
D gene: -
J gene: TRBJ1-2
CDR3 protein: CASTSDLYGYTF

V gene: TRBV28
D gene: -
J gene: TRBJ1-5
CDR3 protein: CASIAVFGNQPQHF

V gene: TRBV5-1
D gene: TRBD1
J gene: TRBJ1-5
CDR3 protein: CASSGTGGLGQPQHF

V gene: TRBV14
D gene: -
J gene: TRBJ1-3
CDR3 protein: CASSQNRALSGNTIYF

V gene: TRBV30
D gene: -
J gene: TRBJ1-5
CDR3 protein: CAWRIRGEGSNQPQHF

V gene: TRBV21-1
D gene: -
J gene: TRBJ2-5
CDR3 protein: CASSKASKETQYF

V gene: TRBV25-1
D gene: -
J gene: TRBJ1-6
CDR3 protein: CASRETAYNSPLHF

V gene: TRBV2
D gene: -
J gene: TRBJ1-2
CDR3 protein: CASMTEGVGGYTF

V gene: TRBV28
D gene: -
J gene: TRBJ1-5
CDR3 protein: CASSPQMGRPQHF

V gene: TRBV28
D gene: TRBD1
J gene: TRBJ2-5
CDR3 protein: CASSSINRGQSETQYF

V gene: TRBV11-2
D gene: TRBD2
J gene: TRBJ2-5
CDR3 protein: CASSLGVLAGGRETQYF

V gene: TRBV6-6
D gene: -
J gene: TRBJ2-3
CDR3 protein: CASTSHWGGTDTQYF

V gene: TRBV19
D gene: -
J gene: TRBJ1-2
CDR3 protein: CASSIEANYGYTF

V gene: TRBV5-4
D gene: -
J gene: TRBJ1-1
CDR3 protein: CASSLGGAGAFF

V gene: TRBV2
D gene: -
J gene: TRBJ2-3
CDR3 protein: CASNLATDTQYF

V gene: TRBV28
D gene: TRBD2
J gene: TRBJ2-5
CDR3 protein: CASSLGEGLAGPVGLETQYF

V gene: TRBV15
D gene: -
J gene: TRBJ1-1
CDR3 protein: CATSRGRFTEAFF

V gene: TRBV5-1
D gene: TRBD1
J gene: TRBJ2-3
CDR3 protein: CASSPFQGARTDTQYF

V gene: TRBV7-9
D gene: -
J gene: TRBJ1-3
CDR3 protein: CASSLDMSGNTIYF

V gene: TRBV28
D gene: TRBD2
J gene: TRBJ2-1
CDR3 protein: CASSISGRGGNEQFF

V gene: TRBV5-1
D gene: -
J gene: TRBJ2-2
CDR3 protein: CASSEGPVSYTGELFF

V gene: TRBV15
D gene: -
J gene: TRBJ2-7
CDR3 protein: CATSGGRGGSYEQYF

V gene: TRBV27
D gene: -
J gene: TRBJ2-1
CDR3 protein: CASGAGGAHNEQFF

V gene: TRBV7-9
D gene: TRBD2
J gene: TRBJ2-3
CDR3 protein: CASSSLGLAGGRPSHTQYF